The sequence of this T cell receptor beta chain was determined in a study of T cells after yellow fever vaccination. Study-level results: Reappearing after the booster were most of the clones from primary vaccination (roughly 95% CD4, around 90% CD8). The secondary T-cell response peaked on day 5, not day 15, but was weaker.

CDR3 length equals 16 residues. With 2 bases clipped from V and 3 bases from J, the junction kept 7 bases outside the gene matches. Germline assignment: CDR1 MNHEY and CDR2 SVGAGI. The authors made TCR cDNA by 5'RACE template switching, adding a universal primer site and UMIs. Each CDR3 protein gets one entry after TCRdb re-called the 5' RACE reads with MiXCR. The top ten clones hold over 15% of a sample with 300,000 or so distinct CDR3 sequences, around 7.3% of them seen once. As regards this clonotype: Its antigen remains unidentified.

The sample in question was PBMCs, obtained about 49 days after the first yellow fever vaccination. The chain links TRBV6-5 to TRBJ2-3, with TRBD1 matching 8 bases. This clonotype was sampled from a man aged 18 to 30 who received the YFV17D yellow fever vaccine. CDR3 residues: CASSYMAGGATDTQYF. The CDR3 DNA follows: TGTGCCAGCAGTTACATGGCAGGGGGCGCGACAGATACGCAGTATTTT.